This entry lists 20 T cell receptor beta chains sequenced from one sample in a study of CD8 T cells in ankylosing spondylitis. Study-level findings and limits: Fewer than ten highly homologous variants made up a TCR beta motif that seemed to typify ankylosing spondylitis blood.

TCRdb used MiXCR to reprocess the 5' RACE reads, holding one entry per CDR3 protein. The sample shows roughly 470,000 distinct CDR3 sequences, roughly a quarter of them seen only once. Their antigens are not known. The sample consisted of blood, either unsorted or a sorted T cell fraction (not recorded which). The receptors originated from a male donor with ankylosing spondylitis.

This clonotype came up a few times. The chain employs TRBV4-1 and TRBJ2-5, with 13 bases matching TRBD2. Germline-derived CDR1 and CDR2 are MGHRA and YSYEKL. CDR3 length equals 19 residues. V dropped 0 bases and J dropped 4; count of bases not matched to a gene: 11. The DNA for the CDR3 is TGCGCCAGCAGCCAAGAACTAGCGGGAGGGCATTGGGTCGTAGAGACCCAGTACTTC. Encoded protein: CASSQELAGGHWVVETQYF.

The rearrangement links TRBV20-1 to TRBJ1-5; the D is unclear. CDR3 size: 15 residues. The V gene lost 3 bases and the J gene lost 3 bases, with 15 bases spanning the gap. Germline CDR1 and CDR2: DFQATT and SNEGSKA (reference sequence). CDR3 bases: TGCAGTGCTAGTAAATACCTGCGGATCAATCAGCCCCAGCATTTT. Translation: CSASKYLRINQPQHF.

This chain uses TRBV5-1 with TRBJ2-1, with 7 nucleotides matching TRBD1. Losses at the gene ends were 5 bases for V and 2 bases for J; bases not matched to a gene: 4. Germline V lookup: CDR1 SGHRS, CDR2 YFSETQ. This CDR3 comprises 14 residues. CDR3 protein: CASREQGTYNEQFF. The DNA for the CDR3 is TGCGCCAGCAGAGAACAGGGGACCTACAATGAGCAGTTCTTC.

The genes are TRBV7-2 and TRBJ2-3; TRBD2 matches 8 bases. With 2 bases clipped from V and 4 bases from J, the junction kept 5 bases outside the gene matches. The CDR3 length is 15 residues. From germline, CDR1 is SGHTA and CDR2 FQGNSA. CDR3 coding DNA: TGTGCCAGCAGCTTACGGGAGGGCTTGGCAGATACGCAGTATTTT. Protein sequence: CASSLREGLADTQYF.

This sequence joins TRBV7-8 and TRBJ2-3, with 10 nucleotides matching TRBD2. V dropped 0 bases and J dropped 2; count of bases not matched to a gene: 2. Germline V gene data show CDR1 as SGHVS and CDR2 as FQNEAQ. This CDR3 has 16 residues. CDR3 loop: CASSLATSGDTDTQYF. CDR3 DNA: TGTGCCAGCAGCTTAGCAACTAGCGGGGACACAGATACGCAGTATTTT.

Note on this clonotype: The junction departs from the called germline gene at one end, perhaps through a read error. CDR3 in DNA: TGTGCCAGCAGTTTTCCGGGACAGGGGGCACATTTT. This codes for CASSFPGQGAHF. The chain is built from TRBV28 and TRBJ2-3; TRBD1 matches 12 bases. The germline gives CDR1 MDHEN, CDR2 SYDVKM. This CDR3 has 12 residues.

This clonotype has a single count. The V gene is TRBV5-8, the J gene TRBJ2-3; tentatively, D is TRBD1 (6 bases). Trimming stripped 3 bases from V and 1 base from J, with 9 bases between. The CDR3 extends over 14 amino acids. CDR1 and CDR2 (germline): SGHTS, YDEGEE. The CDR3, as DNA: TGTGCCAGCAGCTACAGGGTGGGCACAGATACGCAGTATTTT. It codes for CASSYRVGTDTQYF.

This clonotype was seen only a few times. The CDR3 DNA is TGTGCCAGCAGGGCCTTTAGCTCCTACGAGCAGTACTTC. As protein: CASRAFSSYEQYF. The chain recombines TRBV12-3 or TRBV12-4 with TRBJ2-7; D not certain. Between the trimmed V and J ends, which lost 6 bases and 0 bases, there was a span of 9 bases. The CDR3 consists of 13 residues.

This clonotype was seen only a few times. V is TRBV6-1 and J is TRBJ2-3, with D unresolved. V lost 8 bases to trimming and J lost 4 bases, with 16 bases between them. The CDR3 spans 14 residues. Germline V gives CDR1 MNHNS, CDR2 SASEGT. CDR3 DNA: TGTGCCAGCTCTCTTACGGGTTTTGCAGATACGCAGTATTTT. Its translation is CASSLTGFADTQYF.

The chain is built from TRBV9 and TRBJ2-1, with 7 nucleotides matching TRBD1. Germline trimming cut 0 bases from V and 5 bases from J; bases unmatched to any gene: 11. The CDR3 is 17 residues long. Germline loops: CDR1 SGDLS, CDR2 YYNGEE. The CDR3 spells CASSVASQGFSNNEQFF. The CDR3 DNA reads TGTGCCAGCAGCGTAGCCTCACAGGGGTTTTCAAACAATGAGCAGTTCTTC.

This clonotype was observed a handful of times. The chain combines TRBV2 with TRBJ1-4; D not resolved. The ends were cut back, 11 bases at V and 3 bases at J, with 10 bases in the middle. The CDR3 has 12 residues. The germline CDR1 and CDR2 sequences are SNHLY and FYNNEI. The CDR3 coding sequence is TGTGCCTCCAGAATCTCTAATGAAAAACTGTTTTTT. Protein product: CASRISNEKLFF.

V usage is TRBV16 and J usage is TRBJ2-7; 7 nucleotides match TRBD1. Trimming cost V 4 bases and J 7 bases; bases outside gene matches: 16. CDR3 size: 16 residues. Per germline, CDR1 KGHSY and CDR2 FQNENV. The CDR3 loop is CASSLYTGTAYVEQYV. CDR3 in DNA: TGTGCCAGCAGCCTATACACCGGGACAGCCTACGTAGAGCAGTACGTC.

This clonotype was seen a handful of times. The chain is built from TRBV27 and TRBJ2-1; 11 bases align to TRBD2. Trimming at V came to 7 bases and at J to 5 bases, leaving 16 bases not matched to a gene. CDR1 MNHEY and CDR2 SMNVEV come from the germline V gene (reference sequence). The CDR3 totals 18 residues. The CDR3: CASTRGASGRFPNNEQFF. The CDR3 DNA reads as TGTGCCAGCACCCGGGGGGCTAGCGGGAGGTTCCCCAACAATGAGCAGTTCTTC.

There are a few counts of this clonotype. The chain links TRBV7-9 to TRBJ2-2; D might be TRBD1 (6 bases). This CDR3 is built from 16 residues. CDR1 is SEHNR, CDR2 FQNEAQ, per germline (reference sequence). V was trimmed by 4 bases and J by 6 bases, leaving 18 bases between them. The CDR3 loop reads CASSSAGTFIAGELFF. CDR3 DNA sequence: TGTGCCAGCAGCTCTGCCGGGACATTTATCGCCGGGGAGCTGTTTTTT.

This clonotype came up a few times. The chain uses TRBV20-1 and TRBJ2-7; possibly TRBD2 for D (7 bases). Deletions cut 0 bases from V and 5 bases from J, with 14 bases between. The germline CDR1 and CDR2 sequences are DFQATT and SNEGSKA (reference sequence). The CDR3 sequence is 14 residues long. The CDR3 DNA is TGCAGTGCTAGAGAGGGAGGGGGGATGGACGAGCAGTACTTC. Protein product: CSAREGGGMDEQYF.

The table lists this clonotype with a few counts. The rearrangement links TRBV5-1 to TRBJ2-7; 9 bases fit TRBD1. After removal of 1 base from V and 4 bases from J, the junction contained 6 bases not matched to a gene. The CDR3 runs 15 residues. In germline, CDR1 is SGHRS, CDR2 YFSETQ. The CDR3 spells CASSLMGQGGYEQYF. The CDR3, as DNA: TGCGCCAGCAGCTTGATGGGACAGGGTGGATACGAGCAGTACTTC.

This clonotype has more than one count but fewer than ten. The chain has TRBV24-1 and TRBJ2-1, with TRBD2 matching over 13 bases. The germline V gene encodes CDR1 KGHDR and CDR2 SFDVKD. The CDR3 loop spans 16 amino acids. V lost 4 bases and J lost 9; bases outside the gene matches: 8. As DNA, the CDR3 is TGTGCCACCAGTGAGTCAACTAGCGGGAGGGCGAGTGAGCAGTTCTTC. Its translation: CATSESTSGRASEQFF.

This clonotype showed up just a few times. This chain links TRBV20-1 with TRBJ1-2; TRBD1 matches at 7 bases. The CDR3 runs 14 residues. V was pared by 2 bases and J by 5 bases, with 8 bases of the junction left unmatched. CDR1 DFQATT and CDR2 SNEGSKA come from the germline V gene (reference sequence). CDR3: CSARLSQGVYGYTF. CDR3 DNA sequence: TGCAGTGCTAGATTATCCCAGGGGGTTTATGGCTACACCTTC.

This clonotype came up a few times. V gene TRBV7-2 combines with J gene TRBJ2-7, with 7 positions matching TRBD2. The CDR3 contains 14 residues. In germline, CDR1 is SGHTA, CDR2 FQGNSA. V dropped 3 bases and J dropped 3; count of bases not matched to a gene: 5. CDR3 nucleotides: TGTGCCAGCAGCTTCCCCGCTAGCGGCTACGAGCAGTACTTC. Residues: CASSFPASGYEQYF.

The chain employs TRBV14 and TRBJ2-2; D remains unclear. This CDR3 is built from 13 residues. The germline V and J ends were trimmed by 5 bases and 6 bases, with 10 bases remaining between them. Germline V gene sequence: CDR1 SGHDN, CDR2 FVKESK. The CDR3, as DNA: TGTGCCAGCAGCTCGGACCTAGCCGGGGAGCTGTTTTTT. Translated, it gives CASSSDLAGELFF.